These T cell receptor beta chains were read from a single sample in a study of OX40 agonist ivuxolimab in advanced cancers. TCRdb keeps only in-frame clones here, not all; method: immunoSEQ multiplex PCR. This table has under 75,000 clones, less than 90% appearing once. Sample: CD4+ or CD8+ T cells sorted from blood, taken in a trial of the OX40 agonist ivuxolimab. The receptors stem from an adult with an advanced solid tumor such as melanoma, head and neck, liver or kidney cancer. CDR3s include the opening cysteine and the closing phenylalanine or tryptophan. A D gene is named only where the DNA matches it firmly. Not every row has a clone size; where given, it reads once, few, many or a size class.

v_call	clone_size	d_call	j_call	cdr3_nt	cdr3_aa
TRBV6-5	-	-	TRBJ1-4	TGTGCCAACCGAGTTGAAAAACTGTTTTTT	CANRVEKLFF
TRBV30	-	-	TRBJ1-2	TGTGCCTGGAGTCGCAGGAACTATGGCTACACCTTC	CAWSRRNYGYTF
TRBV2	-	-	TRBJ1-4	TGTGCCAGCACCGGCGTGGGGGCTGGAGAAAAACTGTTTTTT	CASTGVGAGEKLFF
TRBV27	-	-	TRBJ2-7	TGTGCCAGCAGCCCTGGCCATTCGTGGGAGCAGTACTTC	CASSPGHSWEQYF
TRBV6-1	few	TRBD1	TRBJ1-1	TGTGCCAGCATCGTTAGACAGGGGACTGAAGCTTTCTTT	CASIVRQGTEAFF
TRBV25-1	once	-	TRBJ1-2	TGTGCCAGCAGTTCCCCGGGCCTCGGTGGTGGCTACACCTTC	CASSSPGLGGGYTF
TRBV5-1	-	-	TRBJ1-6	TGCGCCAGCAAAACGGCGGGTAATTCACCCCTCCACTTT	CASKTAGNSPLHF
TRBV5-1	once	-	TRBJ2-4	TGCGCCAGCAGCTTGGAAGGGCGGTTAGCCAAAAACATTCAGTACTTC	CASSLEGRLAKNIQYF
TRBV11-2	-	-	TRBJ2-2	TGTGCCAGCAGCAGAACCGGGGAGCTGTTTTTT	CASSRTGELFF
TRBV19	-	TRBD2	TRBJ2-5	TGTGCCAGTAGTCCTACCGCCGGGACTAGCGGGGGGGCAGTAGGGACCCAGTACTTC	CASSPTAGTSGGAVGTQYF